Listed below are T cell receptor beta chains from one sample, sequenced in a study of cytomegalovirus exposure and HLA in healthy donors. The repertoire was sequenced with immunoSEQ multiplex PCR; TCRdb's copy has only in-frame clones and lacks some. The sample shows roughly 100,000 clones, about 69% of them seen only once. The specimen was PBMCs. The receptors were sampled from a middle-aged man in good health and CMV-seronegative. The CDR3 runs from the conserved cysteine through the conserved F or W. The D gene is left open where the match is weak. Size values are once, few and many counts, or a class for expanded clones, and some rows have none.

.	TRBV12-5	TRBJ2-7	TRBD1	TGTGCTAGTGGTTTCGGACAGGGTGGCTACGAGCAGTACTTC	CASGFGQGGYEQYF
few	TRBV28	TRBJ1-5	.	TGTGCCAGCAGTCCATCGACGGGAATGGGCAATCAGCCCCAGCATTTT	CASSPSTGMGNQPQHF
.	TRBV19	TRBJ2-1	.	TGTGCCAGTAGTAAAGTGGGAGCGTCCTACAATGAGCAGTTCTTC	CASSKVGASYNEQFF
.	TRBV12-5	TRBJ2-7	TRBD2	TGTGCTAGTGGTTTGGTCCCACCCGTCCTAGCGGCCTACGAGCAGTACTTC	CASGLVPPVLAAYEQYF
.	TRBV6-6	TRBJ1-1	TRBD1	TGTGCCAGCAGCCGACAGGGGGAAGGGACTTTCTTT	CASSRQGEGTFF
.	TRBV29-1	TRBJ2-2	.	TGCAGCGTTGGTTTTACGGACACCGGGGAGCTGTTTTTT	CSVGFTDTGELFF
.	TRBV5-1	TRBJ2-7	TRBD1	TGCGCCAGCAGCTTGGCCCAGGGGGCGCGGACCTACGAGCAGTACTTC	CASSLAQGARTYEQYF
once	TRBV6-5	TRBJ2-6	TRBD1	TGTGCCAGCAGTCTTATACGGGACAGGGGTTTGTACCTGACTTTC	CASSLIRDRGLYLTF
once	TRBV7-6	TRBJ1-1	.	TGTGCCAGCAGCTTAGATGTCTTACCGGGCACTGAAGCTTTCTTT	CASSLDVLPGTEAFF
.	TRBV4-1	TRBJ1-4	TRBD1	TGCGCCAGCAGCCGATGGGGACAGGAACTTGAAAAACTGTTTTTT	CASSRWGQELEKLFF
.	TRBV5-4	TRBJ2-7	.	TGTGCCAGCAGCTTTCCCGGGATTATCTCCTACGAGCAGTACTTC	CASSFPGIISYEQYF
.	TRBV19	TRBJ2-1	TRBD2	TGTGCCAGTAGTAGTCCCCTGGGGAGCGGGACCTACAATGAGCAGTTCTTC	CASSSPLGSGTYNEQFF
few	TRBV5-4	TRBJ1-2	.	TGTGCCAGCAGCTCTGGGGCAGGAGATGGCTACACCTTC	CASSSGAGDGYTF
.	TRBV21-1	TRBJ1-1	.	TGTGCCAGCAGCCCCCGGGAGGGTGCTTTCTTT	CASSPREGAFF
.	TRBV5-1	TRBJ2-3	.	TGCGCCAGCAGACCAGGGGTATCTTCAACAGATACGCAGTATTTT	CASRPGVSSTDTQYF
.	TRBV5-1	TRBJ2-1	.	TGCGCCAGCAGCCACGGGTACCGTCCCCCCACAACAACCTACAATGAGCAGTTCTTC	CASSHGYRPPTTTYNEQFF
.	TRBV9	TRBJ1-2	TRBD1	TGTGCCAGCAGCGTAGCCGCAGGGGGCGTTGGCTACACCTTC	CASSVAAGGVGYTF
.	TRBV6-5	TRBJ1-2	TRBD1	TGTGCCAGCAGTTCAACAGGGGACTATGGCTACACCTTC	CASSSTGDYGYTF
.	TRBV4-3	TRBJ1-1	.	TGCGCCAGCAGCCAGCGGGGGGGAACTGAAGCTTTCTTT	CASSQRGGTEAFF
few	TRBV7-2	TRBJ2-3	.	TGTGCCAGCAGCCCCGCCGAGAAAGCGCAGTATTTT	CASSPAEKAQYF
.	TRBV19	TRBJ2-1	TRBD2	TGTGCCAGTAGTATAGGGGGACTAGCGGGTTACAATGAGCAGTTCTTC	CASSIGGLAGYNEQFF
.	TRBV27	TRBJ2-2	TRBD1	TGTGCCAGCAGTTTGGCCGGGACAGGGGCTGGCTCCGGGGAGCTGTTTTTT	CASSLAGTGAGSGELFF
.	TRBV6-4	TRBJ2-1	TRBD2	TGTGCCAGCAGTGACACGGCGGGAGGGCCGCATGAGCAGTTCTTC	CASSDTAGGPHEQFF
.	TRBV30	TRBJ2-7	.	TGTGCCTCCGCAAGGGAGGAAAGCTCCTACGAGCAGTACTTC	CASAREESSYEQYF
.	TRBV7-3	TRBJ2-2	.	TGTGCCAGCAGCACTAGAGTCGGGGAGCTGTTTTTT	CASSTRVGELFF
.	TRBV27	TRBJ1-6	TRBD1	TGTGCCAGCAGTTTAACCACAGGGGCCGTTAATTCACCCCTCCACTTT	CASSLTTGAVNSPLHF
few	TRBV7-8	TRBJ2-1	.	TGTGCCAGCAGCACAAGGAGGGTCCTCCATGAGCAGTTCTTC	CASSTRRVLHEQFF
.	TRBV7-2	TRBJ2-7	.	TGTGCCAGCAGCTTTCGGGAGACCTACGAGCAGTACTTC	CASSFRETYEQYF
.	TRBV6-4	TRBJ1-5	.	TGTGCCAGCAGACCCGGGACACCTATCAATCAGCCCCAGCATTTT	CASRPGTPINQPQHF
.	TRBV28	TRBJ2-7	.	TGTGCCAGCAGTTTATTTGACAGGCGATCCTCCTACGAGCAGTACTTC	CASSLFDRRSSYEQYF
few	TRBV7-3	TRBJ2-7	.	TGTGCCAGCAGCTTAACGGCAGGGGAAGTGGGAGAGCAGTACTTC	CASSLTAGEVGEQYF
.	TRBV19	TRBJ2-3	TRBD2	TGTGCCAGTAGTACCCTAGCGGGGGCCGGCACAGATACGCAGTATTTT	CASSTLAGAGTDTQYF
.	TRBV18	TRBJ2-1	TRBD2	TGTGCCAGCTCACCAGCTAGCGGGAGAGAGAGAGTGAATGAGCAGTTCTTC	CASSPASGRERVNEQFF
.	TRBV4-2	TRBJ2-3	.	TGTGCCAGCAGCCAAGCTACGACAGTGCCCCAGGGCACAGATACGCAGTATTTT	CASSQATTVPQGTDTQYF
.	TRBV9	TRBJ1-2	.	TGTGCCAGCAGCGTAGTGGACAATGGCTACACCTTC	CASSVVDNGYTF
.	TRBV6-5	TRBJ1-6	.	TGTGCCAGCAGTTACTCTTTTCCAGGGACCCTCCACTTT	CASSYSFPGTLHF
.	TRBV6-5	TRBJ1-2	TRBD1	TGTGCCAGCAGTTACCGCAGGGGGGATGGCTACACCTTC	CASSYRRGDGYTF